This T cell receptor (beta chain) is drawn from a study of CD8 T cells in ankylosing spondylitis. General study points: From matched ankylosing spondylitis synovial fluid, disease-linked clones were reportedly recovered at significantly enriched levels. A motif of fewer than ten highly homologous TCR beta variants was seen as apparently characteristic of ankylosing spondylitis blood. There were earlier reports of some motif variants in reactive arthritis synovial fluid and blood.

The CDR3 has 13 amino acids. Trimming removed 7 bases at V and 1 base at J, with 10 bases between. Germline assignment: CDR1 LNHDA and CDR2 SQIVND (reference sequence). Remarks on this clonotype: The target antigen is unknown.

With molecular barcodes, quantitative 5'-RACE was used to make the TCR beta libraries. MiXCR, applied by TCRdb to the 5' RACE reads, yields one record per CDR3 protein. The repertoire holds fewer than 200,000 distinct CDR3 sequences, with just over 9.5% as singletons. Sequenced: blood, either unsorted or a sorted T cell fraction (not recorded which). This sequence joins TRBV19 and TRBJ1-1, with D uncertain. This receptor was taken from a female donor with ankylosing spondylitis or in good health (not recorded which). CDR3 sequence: CASTDGQNTEAFF. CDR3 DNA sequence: TGTGCCAGTACGGACGGCCAGAACACTGAAGCTTTCTTT. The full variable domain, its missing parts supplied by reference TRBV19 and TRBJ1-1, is DGGITQSPKYLFRKEGQNVTLSCEQNLNHDAMYWYRQDPGQGLRLIYYSQIVNDFQKGDIAEGYSVSREKKESFPLTVTSAQKNPTAFYLCASTDGQNTEAFFGQGTRLTVV.